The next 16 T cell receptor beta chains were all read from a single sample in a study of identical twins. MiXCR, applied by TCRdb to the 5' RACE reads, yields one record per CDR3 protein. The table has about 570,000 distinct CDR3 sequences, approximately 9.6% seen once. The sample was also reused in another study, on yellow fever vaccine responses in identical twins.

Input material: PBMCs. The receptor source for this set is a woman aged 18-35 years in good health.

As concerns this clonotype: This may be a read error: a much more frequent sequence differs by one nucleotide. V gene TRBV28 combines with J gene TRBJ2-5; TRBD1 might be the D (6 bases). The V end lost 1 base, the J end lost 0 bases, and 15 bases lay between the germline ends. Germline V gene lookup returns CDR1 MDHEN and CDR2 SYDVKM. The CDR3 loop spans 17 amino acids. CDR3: CASSLSIVGGNQETQYF. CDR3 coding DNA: TGTGCCAGCAGTTTATCCATTGTAGGGGGAAACCAAGAGACCCAGTACTTC.

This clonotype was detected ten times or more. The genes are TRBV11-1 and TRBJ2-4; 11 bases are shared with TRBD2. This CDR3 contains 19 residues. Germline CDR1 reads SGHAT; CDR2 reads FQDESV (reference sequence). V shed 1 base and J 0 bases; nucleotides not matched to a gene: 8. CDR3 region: CASSLGLAGGKLAKNIQYF. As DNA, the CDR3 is TGTGCCAGCAGCTTAGGGCTAGCGGGAGGAAAACTAGCCAAAAACATTCAGTACTTC.

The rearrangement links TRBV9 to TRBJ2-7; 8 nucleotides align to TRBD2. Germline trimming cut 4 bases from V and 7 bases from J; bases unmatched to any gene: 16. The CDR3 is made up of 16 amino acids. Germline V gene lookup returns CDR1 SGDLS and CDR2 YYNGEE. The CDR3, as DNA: TGTGCCAGCAGCCCCGGCGGGGGGAACTCACTCGGGGAGCAGTACTTC. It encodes CASSPGGGNSLGEQYF.

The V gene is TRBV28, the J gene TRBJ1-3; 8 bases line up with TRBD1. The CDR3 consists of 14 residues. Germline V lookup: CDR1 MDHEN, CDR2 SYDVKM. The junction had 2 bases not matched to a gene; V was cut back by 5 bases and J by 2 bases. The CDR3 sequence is CASSTDRAGNTIYF. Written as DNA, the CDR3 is TGTGCCAGCAGTACGGACAGGGCTGGAAACACCATATATTTT.

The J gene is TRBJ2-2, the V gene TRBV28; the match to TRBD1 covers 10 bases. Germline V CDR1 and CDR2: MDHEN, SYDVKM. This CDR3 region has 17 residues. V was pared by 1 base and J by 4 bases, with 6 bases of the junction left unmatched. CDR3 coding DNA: TGTGCCAGCAGTTTATATCTGACAGGGGGCGGCACCGGGGAGCTGTTTTTT. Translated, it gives CASSLYLTGGGTGELFF.

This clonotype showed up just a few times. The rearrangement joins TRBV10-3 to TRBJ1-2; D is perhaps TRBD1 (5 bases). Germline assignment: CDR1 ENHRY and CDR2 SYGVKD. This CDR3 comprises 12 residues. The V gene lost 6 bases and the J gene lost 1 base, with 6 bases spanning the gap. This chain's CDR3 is CAIRDNNYGYTF. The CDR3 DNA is TGTGCCATCAGGGACAATAACTATGGCTACACCTTC.

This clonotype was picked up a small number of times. CDR3 nucleotides: TGTGCCATCAGTCCTCAACAGGGAAGCTCCTACAATGAGCAGTTCTTC. Translating it yields CAISPQQGSSYNEQFF. The chain joins TRBV10-3 to TRBJ2-1, with D perhaps matching TRBD1 (6 bases). Per germline, CDR1 ENHRY and CDR2 SYGVKD. CDR3 length equals 16 residues. Trimming took off 5 bases at V and 0 bases at J, with 14 bases between the two ends.

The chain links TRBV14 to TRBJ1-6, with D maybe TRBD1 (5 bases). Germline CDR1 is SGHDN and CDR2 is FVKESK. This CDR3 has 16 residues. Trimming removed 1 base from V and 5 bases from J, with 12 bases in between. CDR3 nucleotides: TGTGCCAGCAGCCAAGGGTTGGGACTGCATAATTCACCCCTCCACTTT. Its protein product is CASSQGLGLHNSPLHF.

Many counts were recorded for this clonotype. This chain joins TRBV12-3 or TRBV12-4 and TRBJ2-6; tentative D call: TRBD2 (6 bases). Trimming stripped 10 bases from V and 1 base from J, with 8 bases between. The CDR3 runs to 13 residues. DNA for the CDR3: TGTGCCACCCGGGAGTCTGGGGCCAACGTCCTGACTTTC. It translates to CATRESGANVLTF.

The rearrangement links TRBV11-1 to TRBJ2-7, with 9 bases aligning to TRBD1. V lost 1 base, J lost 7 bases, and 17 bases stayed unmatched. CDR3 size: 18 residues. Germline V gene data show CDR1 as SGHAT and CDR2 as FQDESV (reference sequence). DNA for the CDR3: TGTGCCAGCAGCTTAGAGCAGGGGATGGGACAGGGACATGAGGAGCAGTACTTC. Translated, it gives CASSLEQGMGQGHEEQYF.

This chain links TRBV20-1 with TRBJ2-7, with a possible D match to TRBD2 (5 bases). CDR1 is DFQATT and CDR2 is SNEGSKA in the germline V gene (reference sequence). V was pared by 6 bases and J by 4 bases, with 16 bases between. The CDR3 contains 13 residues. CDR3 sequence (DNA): TGCAGTGCCGAGCGGAGAGTTTCGTACGAGCAGTACTTC. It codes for CSAERRVSYEQYF.

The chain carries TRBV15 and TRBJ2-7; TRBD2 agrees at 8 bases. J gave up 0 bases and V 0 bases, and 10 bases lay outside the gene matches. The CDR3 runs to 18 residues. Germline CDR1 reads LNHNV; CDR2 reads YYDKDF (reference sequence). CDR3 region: CATSRDVGGTSHSYEQYF. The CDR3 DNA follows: TGTGCCACCAGCAGAGACGTGGGAGGGACTAGTCACTCCTACGAGCAGTACTTC. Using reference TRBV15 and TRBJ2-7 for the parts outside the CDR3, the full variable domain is DAMVIQNPRYQVTQFGKPVTLSCSQTLNHNVMYWYQQKSSQAPKLLFHYYDKDFNNEADTPDNFQSRRPNTSFCFLDIRSPGLGDTAMYLCATSRDVGGTSHSYEQYFGPGTRLTVT.

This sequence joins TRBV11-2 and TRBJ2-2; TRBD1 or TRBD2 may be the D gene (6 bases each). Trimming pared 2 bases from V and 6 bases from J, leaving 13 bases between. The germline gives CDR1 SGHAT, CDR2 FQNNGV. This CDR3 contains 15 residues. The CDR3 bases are TGTGCCAGCAGCTTATTAAGGGGGGTCCCCGGGGAGCTGTTTTTT. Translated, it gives CASSLLRGVPGELFF. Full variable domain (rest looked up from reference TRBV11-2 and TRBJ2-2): EAGVAQSPRYKIIEKRQSVAFWCNPISGHATLYWYQQILGQGPKLLIQFQNNGVVDDSQLPKDRFSAERLKGVDSTLKIQPAKLEDSAVYLCASSLLRGVPGELFFGEGSRLTVL.

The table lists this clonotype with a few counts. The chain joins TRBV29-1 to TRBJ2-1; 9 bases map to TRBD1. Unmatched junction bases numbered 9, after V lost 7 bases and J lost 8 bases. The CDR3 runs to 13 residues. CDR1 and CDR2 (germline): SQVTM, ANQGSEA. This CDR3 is CSGGTGLSDEQFF. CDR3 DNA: TGCAGCGGAGGGACAGGGCTATCGGATGAGCAGTTCTTC.

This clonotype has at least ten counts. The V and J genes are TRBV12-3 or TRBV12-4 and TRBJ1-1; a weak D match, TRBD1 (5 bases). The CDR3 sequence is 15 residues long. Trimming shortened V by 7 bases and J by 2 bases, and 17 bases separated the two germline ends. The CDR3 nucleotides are TGTGCCAGCATTAAGGGCAGGGTAATAAACACTGAAGCTTTCTTT. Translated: CASIKGRVINTEAFF.

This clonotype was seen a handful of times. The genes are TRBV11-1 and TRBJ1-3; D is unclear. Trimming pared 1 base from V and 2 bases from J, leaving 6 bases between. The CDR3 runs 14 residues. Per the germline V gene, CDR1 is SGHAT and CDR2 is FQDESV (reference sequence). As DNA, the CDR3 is TGTGCCAGCAGCTTAGACAGAACTGGAAACACCATATATTTT. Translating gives CASSLDRTGNTIYF.